The 26 T cell receptor beta chains in this list originate from one sample, sequenced in a study of metastatic and nonmetastatic thyroid tumors. TCRdb re-analyzed the PCR reads through MiXCR. The table shows fewer than 20,000 clones, with under 35% occurring only once. Each patient came to thyroid surgery without any prior treatment (of any kind). The sequenced material came from tumor tissue. The receptors come from a female donor with papillary thyroid cancer or a benign thyroid nodule (not recorded which). Some clones in this sample may be carry-over from other donors' samples.

This clone is categorized as medium-sized (0.01 to 0.1%). V gene TRBV6-5 combines with J gene TRBJ2-7; TRBD2 matches at 10 bases. The CDR3 runs 18 residues. V lost 2 bases to trimming and J lost 1 base; unmatched junction nucleotides: 11. The V gene's germline CDR1 is MNHEY and CDR2 SVGAGI. This CDR3 is CASSYGPSGSAKSYEQYF. CDR3 bases: TGTGCCAGCAGTTACGGTCCTAGCGGGAGTGCGAAGTCCTACGAGCAGTACTTC.

This clone was counted at least ten times. Other DNA sequences from this sample encode an identical CDR3 as well. The V and J genes are TRBV9 and TRBJ2-5; tentative D call: TRBD2 (7 bases). The CDR3 sequence is 15 residues long. Between the trimmed V and J ends, which lost 3 bases and 4 bases, there was a span of 16 bases. Germline V lookup: CDR1 SGDLS, CDR2 YYNGEE. CDR3 sequence reads: CASSARVAGAETQYF. CDR3 nucleotide sequence: TGTGCCAGCAGCGCCCGAGTGGCGGGGGCAGAGACCCAGTACTTC.

This clone was counted a single time. V and J are TRBV5-1 and TRBJ1-1; TRBD1 matches 7 bases. Germline CDR1 reads SGHRS; CDR2 reads YFSETQ. The CDR3 totals 18 residues. V shed 0 bases, J shed 2 bases, and the junction held 13 bases outside the gene matches. The CDR3: CASSLVLGQERSNTEAFF. CDR3 sequence (DNA): TGCGCCAGCAGCTTGGTTTTAGGACAGGAGAGGTCCAACACTGAAGCTTTCTTT.

This clone was detected many times. V and J are TRBV20-1 and TRBJ2-5, with 7 bases matching TRBD2. The CDR3 covers 16 residues. Germline V CDR1 and CDR2: DFQATT, SNEGSKA (reference sequence). J was trimmed by 0 bases and V by 3 bases; bases with no gene match: 10. CDR3 sequence reads: CSASDPQAGHQETQYF. In nucleotides, the CDR3 is TGCAGTGCTAGCGACCCCCAAGCGGGGCACCAAGAGACCCAGTACTTC.

This clone was detected many times. The V call is TRBV30, the J call TRBJ2-5, with D tentatively TRBD1 (5 bases). The V end was cut by 2 bases, the J end by 5 bases, with 12 bases between. The CDR3 loop spans 13 amino acids. Per germline, CDR1 GTSNPN and CDR2 SVGIG (reference sequence). CDR3 residues: CAWSQGLLETQYF. DNA for the CDR3: TGTGCCTGGAGTCAGGGCCTCTTGGAGACCCAGTACTTC. Combining the CDR3 with reference TRBV30 and TRBJ2-5 gives the whole variable domain SQTIHQWPATLVQPVGSPLSLECTVEGTSNPNLYWYRQAAGRGLQLLFYSVGIGQISSEVPQNLSASRPQDRQFILSSKKLLLSDSGFYLCAWSQGLLETQYFGPGTRLLVL.

Regarding this clone: This specimen includes other DNA sequences encoding the same CDR3. The chain links TRBV5-1 to TRBJ2-5; D not certain. Germline V lookup: CDR1 SGHRS, CDR2 YFSETQ. Trimming took off 2 bases at V and 2 bases at J, with 10 bases between the two ends. CDR3 length equals 14 residues. This chain's CDR3 is CASSLGTSQETQYF. CDR3 coding DNA: TGCGCCAGCAGCTTAGGTACTTCACAAGAGACCCAGTACTTC.

In this sample, this clone is medium-sized. The same CDR3 also results from other DNA sequences found in this sample. The CDR3 coding sequence is TGTGCCATCAGCTCGGAGGGCGCGAGAAATTCACCCCTCCACTTT. This encodes CAISSEGARNSPLHF. V usage is TRBV10-3 and J usage is TRBJ1-6; D gene unclear. Looked up from germline, CDR1 is ENHRY and CDR2 is SYGVKD. This CDR3 has 15 residues. Trimming took 6 bases from V and 7 from J, leaving 16 bases between them.

Many counts were recorded for this clone. V gene TRBV11-2 combines with J gene TRBJ2-2; D uncertain. This CDR3 has 15 residues. CDR1 and CDR2 from the germline V gene are SGHAT and FQNNGV. V was clipped by 4 bases and J by 0 bases, with 9 bases between them. The CDR3 sequence: CASSSGPTNTGELFF. As DNA, the CDR3 is TGTGCCAGCAGCTCTGGACCAACGAACACCGGGGAGCTGTTTTTT. Combining the CDR3 with reference TRBV11-2 and TRBJ2-2 gives the whole variable domain EAGVAQSPRYKIIEKRQSVAFWCNPISGHATLYWYQQILGQGPKLLIQFQNNGVVDDSQLPKDRFSAERLKGVDSTLKIQPAKLEDSAVYLCASSSGPTNTGELFFGEGSRLTVL.

The J gene is TRBJ2-7, the V gene TRBV5-1; D remains unclear. V lost 4 bases to trimming and J lost 3 bases, with 20 bases between them. Germline V gene lookup returns CDR1 SGHRS and CDR2 YFSETQ. The CDR3 totals 16 residues. The CDR3 spells CASSPNDLSWYYEQYF. The CDR3 region has the DNA TGCGCCAGCAGCCCAAATGACCTTTCATGGTACTACGAGCAGTACTTC.

This clone is medium-sized. V and J are TRBV30 and TRBJ1-5; D may be TRBD1 (6 bases). CDR3 length: 13 amino acids. In germline, CDR1 is GTSNPN, CDR2 SVGIG (reference sequence). The germline V and J ends were trimmed by 5 bases and 3 bases, with 11 bases remaining between them. CDR3 sequence: CAWAHRDNQPQHF. DNA of the CDR3: TGTGCCTGGGCCCACAGGGACAATCAGCCCCAGCATTTT.

This clone showed up just a few times. The chain joins TRBV28 to TRBJ2-3, with TRBD1 identical over 9 bases. The germline CDR1 and CDR2 sequences are MDHEN and SYDVKM. J was trimmed by 3 bases and V by 7 bases; bases with no gene match: 5. CDR3 length: 14 residues. The CDR3 sequence: CASKRQGGTDTQYF. Here the CDR3 DNA reads TGTGCCAGCAAACGACAGGGGGGGACAGATACGCAGTATTTT. Variable domain in full (rest from reference TRBV28 and TRBJ2-3): DVKVTQSSRYLVKRTGEKVFLECVQDMDHENMFWYRQDPGLGLRLIYFSYDVKMKEKGDIPEGYSVSREKKERFSLILESASTNQTSMYLCASKRQGGTDTQYFGPGTRLTVL.

The chain uses TRBV7-6 and TRBJ2-2; D gene unclear. The CDR3 runs 17 residues. Germline loops: CDR1 SGHVS, CDR2 FNYEAQ. Trimming cost V 6 bases and J 2 bases, with 19 bases left between them. The CDR3 is CASSSIADLKNTGELFF. The CDR3, as DNA: TGTGCCAGCAGTTCGATCGCGGATCTTAAAAACACCGGGGAGCTGTTTTTT.

In this sample, this clone turned up many times. The rearrangement uses TRBV24-1 and TRBJ2-3; D is unclear. Germline V gene lookup returns CDR1 KGHDR and CDR2 SFDVKD. The V gene lost 4 bases and the J gene lost 1 base, with 11 bases spanning the gap. CDR3 length: 15 amino acids. DNA for the CDR3: TGTGCCACCAGTGACCCAAGGAAAGGCACAGATACGCAGTATTTT. Protein: CATSDPRKGTDTQYF.

This clone has ten or more counts. This chain joins TRBV27 and TRBJ2-3; no clear D gene. The V gene's germline CDR1 is MNHEY and CDR2 SMNVEV (reference sequence). This CDR3 contains 14 residues. V gave up 2 bases and J gave up 6 bases, with 12 bases separating them. This CDR3 reads CASSLKLARDTQYF. The CDR3 DNA reads TGTGCCAGCAGTTTAAAGTTGGCGCGGGATACGCAGTATTTT.

This chain uses TRBV28 with TRBJ2-7; TRBD2 matches 12 bases. J was trimmed by 0 bases and V by 6 bases; bases with no gene match: 15. Germline CDR1 MDHEN, CDR2 SYDVKM. This CDR3 region has 19 residues. CDR3 amino acids: CASRPPSGTSGPSSYEQYF. The CDR3 nucleotides read TGTGCCAGCAGACCCCCCTCCGGGACTAGCGGGCCCTCCTCCTACGAGCAGTACTTC.

The chain couples TRBV12-3 or TRBV12-4 to TRBJ2-7; 10 bases agree with TRBD1. V dropped 6 bases and J dropped 3; count of bases not matched to a gene: 5. This CDR3 region has 14 residues. CDR3 coding DNA: TGTGCCAGCAGCGGGGACAGGGGAGTCTACGAGCAGTACTTC. It is translated as CASSGDRGVYEQYF.

A note on this clone: A junction boundary mismatches the germline segment, possibly from a read error. The J gene is TRBJ2-7, the V gene TRBV15; D is uncertain. Germline values: CDR1 LNHNV, CDR2 YYDKDF (reference sequence). This CDR3 region has 14 residues. The CDR3 nucleotides read TGTGACACCAGCAGAGATGGCATCTTTTACGAGAAGTACTTC. Translation gives CDTSRDGIFYEKYF.

By share, this clone ranks as medium-sized. This chain connects TRBV6-1 to TRBJ2-7; D not resolved. Trimming shortened V by 7 bases and J by 0 bases, and 19 bases separated the two germline ends. The germline gives CDR1 MNHNS, CDR2 SASEGT. CDR3 length equals 16 residues. CDR3 nucleotide sequence: TGTGCCAGCAACCCCCTTACTGAACCGAGCTCCTACGAGCAGTACTTC. This encodes CASNPLTEPSSYEQYF.

This clone is termed medium-sized (0.01 to 0.1%). The chain is built from TRBV7-2 and TRBJ1-2; D not certain. V was shortened by 5 bases and J by 4 bases, with 11 bases between the two germline ends. CDR1 and CDR2 (germline): SGHTA, FQGNSA. The CDR3 loop spans 13 amino acids. The CDR3 bases are TGTGCCAGCAGCCACGACTTGGCCTATGGCTACACCTTC. Its protein product is CASSHDLAYGYTF.

V usage is TRBV2 and J usage is TRBJ1-4; 7 bases are shared with TRBD1. V shed 8 bases, J shed 6 bases, and the junction held 15 bases outside the gene matches. The CDR3 is 16 amino acids. CDR1 is SNHLY and CDR2 is FYNNEI in the germline V gene. The CDR3 reads CASLSGTANSYEKLFF. The DNA for the CDR3 is TGTGCCAGCCTGTCCGGGACAGCCAACTCTTATGAAAAACTGTTTTTT.

This clone was seen only a few times. The rearrangement joins TRBV4-3 to TRBJ2-2; D uncertain. Germline CDR1 and CDR2: LGHNA and YSLEER. This CDR3 comprises 16 residues. The V end was cut by 1 base, the J end by 5 bases, with 14 bases between. The CDR3 DNA follows: TGCGCCAGCAGCCAAGTACCGGCCGTCCAGACCGGGGAGCTGTTTTTT. Translation: CASSQVPAVQTGELFF.

The V call is TRBV27, the J call TRBJ2-3; D may correspond to TRBD1 or TRBD2 (6 bases each). Germline V gene sequence: CDR1 MNHEY, CDR2 SMNVEV (reference sequence). V was cut by 6 bases and J by 8 bases, with 18 bases left in between. This CDR3 is 14 amino acids long. The CDR3 DNA follows: TGTGCCAGCAGCCAGGGGCCCGGAGGGGCTACGCAGTATTTT. This encodes CASSQGPGGATQYF.

This clone was seen many times. The chain recombines TRBV30 with TRBJ2-6; maybe TRBD2 (6 bases). The CDR3 runs 15 residues. The V gene's germline CDR1 is GTSNPN and CDR2 SVGIG (reference sequence). Trimming removed 5 bases from V and 2 bases from J, with 13 bases in between. This CDR3 is CAWGGTGPGANVLTF. DNA of the CDR3: TGTGCCTGGGGGGGGACGGGGCCTGGGGCCAACGTCCTGACTTTC.

This clone was counted ten times or more. V and J are TRBV20-1 and TRBJ2-1; D is unclear. CDR3 length: 12 residues. The ends were cut back, 2 bases at V and 6 bases at J, with 8 bases in the middle. Germline assignment: CDR1 DFQATT and CDR2 SNEGSKA (reference sequence). In nucleotides, the CDR3 is TGCAGTGCTAGATCTGGGGTCAATGAGCAGTTCTTC. It translates to CSARSGVNEQFF.

This clone occurred many times. The rearrangement uses TRBV19 and TRBJ2-6, with 7 positions matching TRBD2. With V trimmed by 8 bases and J by 2 bases, 6 bases remained unmatched. Germline V gene sequence: CDR1 LNHDA, CDR2 SQIVND (reference sequence). The CDR3 runs to 15 residues. The CDR3 here is CASGGGYAGANVLTF. As DNA, the CDR3 is TGTGCCAGTGGGGGGGGGTACGCTGGGGCCAACGTCCTGACTTTC.

The rearrangement links TRBV11-2 to TRBJ2-7; 8 bases are a match to TRBD2. The CDR3 has 14 amino acids. The germline V gene has CDR1 SGHAT and CDR2 FQNNGV. Trimming at V came to 6 bases and at J to 6 bases, leaving 10 bases not matched to a gene. CDR3 coding DNA: TGTGCCAGCAGAGACACGATCCTAGCGGGCGAGCAGTACTTC. This encodes CASRDTILAGEQYF. Based on the CDR3 plus reference TRBV11-2 and TRBJ2-7, the full variable domain is EAGVAQSPRYKIIEKRQSVAFWCNPISGHATLYWYQQILGQGPKLLIQFQNNGVVDDSQLPKDRFSAERLKGVDSTLKIQPAKLEDSAVYLCASRDTILAGEQYFGPGTRLTVT.